The sequence of this T cell receptor (beta chain) was determined in a study of blood T cell dynamics during melanoma immunotherapy. Study-level results: Whether repertoire-driving clones were melanoma-specific could not be determined.

Trimming removed 5 bases at V and 6 bases at J, with 20 bases between. This CDR3 is built from 15 residues. Germline V gene lookup returns CDR1 SEHNR and CDR2 FQNEAQ (reference sequence). The time point is: week 3, after first cycle of checkpoint inhibitor. Repertoires were generated with immunoSEQ multiplex PCR, while TCRdb's copy carries only in-frame clones and drops some. The table has around 5,000 clones, 80% to 85% seen once. Worth noting for this clone: Its antigen is unknown.

The V and J genes are TRBV7-9 and TRBJ2-7; D unresolved. This clonotype was sampled from a human donor with melanoma. This specimen was blood, taken from a patient treated with checkpoint blockade. The CDR3 region is CASSTATRLLGEQYF. Here the CDR3 DNA reads TGTGCCAGCAGCACCGCTACGAGGCTTCTGGGCGAGCAGTACTTC.